The 28 T cell receptor beta chains in this list originate from one sample, sequenced in a study of cytomegalovirus exposure and HLA in healthy donors. 13 Jbeta primers and 60 Vbeta primers were used for the PCR. Clones were sequenced by immunoSEQ multiplex PCR, and TCRdb holds only the in-frame ones, with some missing. Here the sample spans more than 150,000 clones, 60% to 85% being singletons. Sequenced: PBMCs. The receptor set was obtained from a girl aged 10-17 years in good health and CMV-seropositive.

V is TRBV4-3 and J is TRBJ2-1; TRBD1 matches 9 bases. There are 13 residues in the CDR3. Germline CDR1 and CDR2: LGHNA and YSLEER. Unmatched junction bases numbered 7, after V lost 0 bases and J lost 16 bases. CDR3 DNA: TGCGCCAGCAGCCAAGATCCGGGACAGGGCGAATTCTTC. This codes for CASSQDPGQGEFF.

V and J are TRBV10-3 and TRBJ2-3; TRBD2 agrees at 11 bases. The V gene end was trimmed by 11 bases and the J gene end by 5 bases; junction bases not matched to a gene: 3. Germline loops: CDR1 ENHRY, CDR2 SYGVKD. The length of the CDR3 is 12 residues. The CDR3 DNA reads as TGTGCCGCGGGACTAGCGGTAGATACGCAGTATTTT. Encoded protein: CAAGLAVDTQYF.

A few counts support this clone. The V call is TRBV6-1, the J call TRBJ2-3, with 13 nucleotides matching TRBD2. Germline V gene sequence: CDR1 MNHNS, CDR2 SASEGT. V lost 6 bases and J lost 5; bases outside the gene matches: 5. CDR3 length equals 15 residues. The CDR3 DNA reads as TGTGCCAGCAGAGAACTAGCGGGGGGGTTAGATACGCAGTATTTT. It translates to CASRELAGGLDTQYF.

The chain carries TRBV11-2 and TRBJ1-1; D gene uncertain. Trimming cost V 8 bases and J 2 bases, with 9 bases left between them. The CDR3 contains 12 residues. The germline V gene has CDR1 SGHAT and CDR2 FQNNGV. For the CDR3, the DNA is TGTGCCAGCCAGAGGAGAAACACTGAAGCTTTCTTT. Its protein product is CASQRRNTEAFF.

For this clone: One end of the junction is discordant with germline, which a read error may explain. DNA for the CDR3: TGTGCCAGCTCCCCACAGGGGTCCTATAATTCACCCCTCCACTTT. It is translated as CASSPQGSYNSPLHF. The genes are TRBV18 and TRBJ1-6; TRBD1 agrees at 7 bases. In germline, CDR1 is KGHSH, CDR2 LQKENI. The CDR3 length is 15 residues.

The chain combines TRBV5-8 with TRBJ1-1; possibly TRBD1 for D (6 bases). The V and J ends lost 4 bases and 2 bases respectively, with 24 bases between them. CDR3 length equals 18 residues. Germline V lookup: CDR1 SGHTS, CDR2 YDEGEE. CDR3 nucleotide sequence: TGTGCCAGCAGCCGGTTCGAGGGCCCAGGGGCGATTAACACTGAAGCTTTCTTT. Amino acid sequence: CASSRFEGPGAINTEAFF.

The chain joins TRBV7-9 to TRBJ1-2; a possible D gene is TRBD1 (5 bases). CDR1 is SEHNR and CDR2 is FQNEAQ in the germline V gene (reference sequence). This CDR3 spans 15 amino acids. The V and J ends lost 5 bases and 5 bases respectively, with 18 bases between them. The chain's CDR3 is CASSPSGDLRYGYTF. The CDR3 DNA reads TGTGCCAGCAGCCCAAGCGGGGACCTCAGATATGGCTACACCTTC.

This sequence joins TRBV19 and TRBJ2-7; 8 positions agree with TRBD1. With V trimmed by 7 bases and J by 4 bases, 9 bases remained unmatched. Per germline, CDR1 LNHDA and CDR2 SQIVND (reference sequence). The CDR3 loop spans 14 amino acids. As DNA, the CDR3 is TGTGCCAGTAAACCTGACAGGGGCGTTTACGAGCAGTACTTC. It specifies CASKPDRGVYEQYF. Filled out from reference TRBV19 and TRBJ2-7, the complete variable domain reads DGGITQSPKYLFRKEGQNVTLSCEQNLNHDAMYWYRQDPGQGLRLIYYSQIVNDFQKGDIAEGYSVSREKKESFPLTVTSAQKNPTAFYLCASKPDRGVYEQYFGPGTRLTVT.

The CDR3: CATSRSGVQAKNIQYF. The DNA of the CDR3 is TGTGCCACCAGCAGGAGCGGGGTCCAAGCCAAAAACATTCAGTACTTC. This rearrangement joins TRBV15 to TRBJ2-4; 7 nucleotides match TRBD2. Trimming took 3 bases from V and 0 from J; bases not matched to a gene: 5. CDR3 length equals 16 residues. In germline, CDR1 is LNHNV, CDR2 YYDKDF (reference sequence).

The CDR3 DNA sequence: TGTGCCAGCAGATTCCCACGCGGGGGACCCAACACCGGGGAGCTGTTTTTT. It encodes CASRFPRGGPNTGELFF. The J gene is TRBJ2-2, the V gene TRBV2, with TRBD2 matching over 7 bases. After removal of 6 bases from V and 2 bases from J, the junction contained 12 bases not matched to a gene. The CDR3 is made up of 17 amino acids. Germline assignment: CDR1 SNHLY and CDR2 FYNNEI.

This clone occurred a few times. This chain links TRBV5-1 with TRBJ2-1; D may be TRBD2 (5 bases). The V and J ends lost 5 bases and 2 bases respectively, with 14 bases between them. The germline CDR1 and CDR2 sequences are SGHRS and YFSETQ. CDR3 length equals 15 residues. The CDR3 is CASRGLGRPYNEQFF. CDR3 nucleotides: TGCGCCAGCAGAGGGTTGGGGAGACCCTACAATGAGCAGTTCTTC.

The rearrangement links TRBV7-7 to TRBJ2-2; D might be TRBD1 (7 bases). Germline lookup yields CDR1 SSHAT and CDR2 FNYEAQ (reference sequence). The CDR3 loop spans 15 amino acids. Trimming removed 7 bases at V and 3 bases at J, with 15 bases between. CDR3 in DNA: TGTGCCAGCACCCGCGACAGGGAGGACACCGGGGAGCTGTTTTTT. Amino acid sequence: CASTRDREDTGELFF.

The chain couples TRBV2 to TRBJ2-1; 8 nucleotides agree with TRBD2. Trimming cost V 11 bases and J 16 bases; bases outside gene matches: 16. The germline V gene has CDR1 SNHLY and CDR2 FYNNEI. The CDR3 has 12 amino acids. The CDR3 sequence: CACFGGAGLYFF. Here the CDR3 DNA reads TGTGCCTGTTTCGGGGGGGCCGGTCTTTATTTCTTC.

The gene calls are TRBV18 and TRBJ2-7; weak D call: TRBD1 (5 bases). The CDR3 runs 14 residues. The ends were cut back, 1 base at V and 3 bases at J, with 10 bases in the middle. CDR1 and CDR2 from the germline V gene are KGHSH and LQKENI. CDR3 sequence reads: CASSPQGFLYEQYF. The CDR3 DNA is TGTGCCAGCTCACCACAGGGGTTCCTCTACGAGCAGTACTTC. The complete variable domain, with remaining parts taken from reference TRBV18 and TRBJ2-7, reads NAGVMQNPRHLVRRRGQEARLRCSPMKGHSHVYWYRQLPEEGLKFMVYLQKENIIDESGMPKERFSAEFPKEGPSILRIQQVVRGDSAAYFCASSPQGFLYEQYFGPGTRLTVT.

The rearrangement uses TRBV28 and TRBJ1-2; D might be TRBD1 (5 bases). Trimming cost V 5 bases and J 3 bases, with 13 bases left between them. The CDR3 has 14 amino acids. Germline V gene data show CDR1 as MDHEN and CDR2 as SYDVKM. The CDR3 loop is CASSGGAQDYGYTF. CDR3 in DNA: TGTGCCAGCAGTGGAGGGGCCCAGGACTATGGCTACACCTTC.

Remarks on this clone: The sample carries other DNA sequences with the same CDR3. The chain combines TRBV4-2 with TRBJ2-7; maybe TRBD2 (5 bases). From germline, CDR1 is LGHNA and CDR2 YNFKEQ. V lost 3 bases, J lost 6 bases, and 21 bases lay in between. CDR3 length: 16 residues. DNA for the CDR3: TGTGCCAGCAGCCAGGGCAGGATCGCTAGCTGGTCCGAGCAGTACTTC. It translates to CASSQGRIASWSEQYF.

DNA for the CDR3: TGTGCCAGTATATCCGGGACAGTGAACACTGAAGCTTTCTTT. Amino acids: CASISGTVNTEAFF. The chain couples TRBV19 to TRBJ1-1; 7 bases fit TRBD1. This CDR3 spans 14 amino acids. CDR1 and CDR2 from the germline V gene are LNHDA and SQIVND (reference sequence). V dropped 7 bases and J dropped 0; count of bases not matched to a gene: 5.

This clone was picked up one time. The rearrangement joins TRBV27 to TRBJ1-2, with a possible D match to TRBD1 (6 bases). The CDR3 covers 14 residues. V was clipped by 6 bases and J by 5 bases, with 16 bases between them. Looked up from germline, CDR1 is MNHEY and CDR2 is SMNVEV (reference sequence). Here the CDR3 DNA reads TGTGCCAGCAGACCTACACAGGGACGGTATGGCTACACCTTC. Encoded protein: CASRPTQGRYGYTF.

J is TRBJ2-6 and V is TRBV5-1; TRBD1 is a possible D gene (6 bases). CDR1 and CDR2 from the germline V gene are SGHRS and YFSETQ. CDR3 length: 16 amino acids. The V end lost 4 bases, the J end lost 0 bases, and 11 bases lay between the germline ends. As DNA, the CDR3 is TGCGCCAGCAGCCCGCAGGGGTTCTCTGGGGCCAACGTCCTGACTTTC. Translated: CASSPQGFSGANVLTF.

This chain connects TRBV6-1 to TRBJ2-7; D may be TRBD2 (6 bases). V lost 4 bases and J 6 bases, leaving 19 bases between the germline ends. The CDR3 spans 15 residues. The germline V gene has CDR1 MNHNS and CDR2 SASEGT. CDR3 residues: CASSGAGISVGEQYF. The CDR3 nucleotides read TGTGCCAGCAGTGGAGCGGGCATCTCGGTCGGCGAGCAGTACTTC.

The V gene is TRBV11-3, the J gene TRBJ1-6; 7 bases agree with TRBD1. Germline CDR1 SGHNT, CDR2 YENEEA. The length of the CDR3 is 15 residues. The junction had 5 bases not matched to a gene; V was cut back by 1 base and J by 8 bases. In nucleotides, the CDR3 is TGTGCCAGCAGCTTAGCCGGGACAGAGGATTCACCCCTCCACTTT. Translation: CASSLAGTEDSPLHF.

Only a few counts were recorded for this clone. The V gene is TRBV6-6, the J gene TRBJ2-1; 8 nucleotides line up with TRBD2. CDR3 length: 16 residues. Germline-derived CDR1 and CDR2 are MNHNY and SVGAGI (reference sequence). V trimming: 4 bases; J trimming: 7 bases; junction bases outside the gene matches: 12. The CDR3 here is CASSSALGLDGNEQFF. CDR3 nucleotides: TGTGCCAGCAGTTCAGCCCTGGGACTAGATGGTAATGAGCAGTTCTTC.

This clone was counted a few times. The chain recombines TRBV5-1 with TRBJ1-1; 10 bases map to TRBD1. J gave up 7 bases and V 3 bases, and 6 bases lay outside the gene matches. The V gene's germline CDR1 is SGHRS and CDR2 YFSETQ. The CDR3 length is 14 residues. The CDR3 DNA reads TGCGCCAGCAGCTCGGACAGGGGGATCGGTGAAGCTTTCTTT. Its translation is CASSSDRGIGEAFF.

This clone was picked up a small number of times. This chain links TRBV11-2 with TRBJ2-3; weak D call: TRBD2 (6 bases). Germline V lookup: CDR1 SGHAT, CDR2 FQNNGV. The CDR3 spans 17 residues. V was trimmed by 1 base and J by 1 base, leaving 15 bases between them. The CDR3 nucleotides read TGTGCCAGCAGCTTAGTAGCCTTCCCGGGGGGCACAGATACGCAGTATTTT. Amino acid sequence: CASSLVAFPGGTDTQYF.

The CDR3 is CASSLLQGNTEAFF. The CDR3 region has the DNA TGTGCCAGCAGCTTGCTTCAGGGGAACACTGAAGCTTTCTTT. The chain carries TRBV7-9 and TRBJ1-1; D is possibly TRBD1 (5 bases). Trimming shortened V by 3 bases and J by 1 base, and 9 bases separated the two germline ends. Germline CDR1 reads SEHNR; CDR2 reads FQNEAQ (reference sequence). The CDR3 loop spans 14 amino acids.

This clone showed up just a few times. This chain links TRBV7-9 with TRBJ1-6; D gene unclear. The ends were cut back, 5 bases at V and 14 bases at J, with 19 bases in the middle. There are 14 residues in the CDR3. Germline CDR1 SEHNR, CDR2 FQNEAQ (reference sequence). The CDR3 DNA sequence: TGTGCCAGCAGCGCCGACGGAGCTAGGTGGGCCCTCCACTTT. The encoded protein is CASSADGARWALHF.

This rearrangement joins TRBV9 to TRBJ2-1; 7 nucleotides agree with TRBD1. Germline CDR1 SGDLS, CDR2 YYNGEE. The CDR3 has 15 amino acids. V lost 4 bases to trimming and J lost 7 bases; unmatched junction nucleotides: 11. The CDR3 sequence is CASSPVRGGFNEQFF. For the CDR3, the DNA is TGTGCCAGCAGCCCGGTACGAGGGGGCTTTAATGAGCAGTTCTTC. Full variable domain (missing parts from reference TRBV9 and TRBJ2-1): DSGVTQTPKHLITATGQRVTLRCSPRSGDLSVYWYQQSLDQGLQFLIQYYNGEERAKGNILERFSAQQFPDLHSELNLSSLELGDSALYFCASSPVRGGFNEQFFGPGTRLTVL.

The chain couples TRBV4-1 to TRBJ1-1; D is uncertain. The ends were cut back, 0 bases at V and 6 bases at J, with 14 bases in the middle. This CDR3 contains 15 residues. Germline loops: CDR1 MGHRA, CDR2 YSYEKL. The CDR3 sequence: CASSQDHGEGSEAFF. For the CDR3, the DNA is TGCGCCAGCAGCCAAGACCACGGGGAAGGCTCTGAAGCTTTCTTT.